This TCR beta chain stems from a study of blood T cell repertoires in COVID-19. Overall study: In each case, the material was cDNA or gDNA derived from T cells, B-cell-depleted T cells, or PBMCs.

Per the authors' pipeline: Amplification of reference gene primers provided the estimated nucleated cell counts. Using immunoSEQ multiplex PCR, the repertoire was profiled, and TCRdb retains in-frame clones only, with some absent. V and J calls and clone size are copied from that table; D and trimming were computed from the DNA. Of 70,000 to 80,000 clones in the sample, around 90% are singletons; the top ten hold approximately 6.4%. The J segment lost 6 bases and the V segment lost 4 bases, leaving 5 bases of the junction unmatched. Germline V gene lookup returns CDR1 KGHDR and CDR2 SFDVKD. CDR3 length: 14 amino acids.

The TCR comes from a woman aged 50 to 65 with acute or convalescent COVID-19. This chain joins TRBV24-1 and TRBJ1-2; 9 nucleotides agree with TRBD1. The sequenced material came from peripheral blood. In DNA form, the CDR3 reads TGTGCCACCAGTGACCGCACAGGGGGCGATGGCTACACCTTC. This gives the protein CATSDRTGGDGYTF.